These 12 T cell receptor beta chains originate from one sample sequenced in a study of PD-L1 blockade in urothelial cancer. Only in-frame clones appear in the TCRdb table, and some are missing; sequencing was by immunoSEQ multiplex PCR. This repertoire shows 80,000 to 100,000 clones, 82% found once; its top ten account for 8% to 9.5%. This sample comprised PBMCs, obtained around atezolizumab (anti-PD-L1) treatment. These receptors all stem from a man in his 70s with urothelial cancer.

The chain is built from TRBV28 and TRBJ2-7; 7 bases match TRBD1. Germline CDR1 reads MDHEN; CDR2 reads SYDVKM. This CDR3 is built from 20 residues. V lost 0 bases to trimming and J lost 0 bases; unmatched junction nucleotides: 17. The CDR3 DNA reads TGTGCCAGCAGTTTATGGGGTTTAGGGGCCGGGACAGTAGGCTCCTACGAGCAGTACTTC. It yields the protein CASSLWGLGAGTVGSYEQYF.

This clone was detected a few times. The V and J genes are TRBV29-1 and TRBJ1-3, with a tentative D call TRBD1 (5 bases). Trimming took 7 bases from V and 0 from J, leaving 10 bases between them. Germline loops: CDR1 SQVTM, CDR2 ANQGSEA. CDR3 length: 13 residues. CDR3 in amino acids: CSAWGSSGNTIYF. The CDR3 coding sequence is TGCAGCGCGTGGGGCTCCTCTGGAAACACCATATATTTT.

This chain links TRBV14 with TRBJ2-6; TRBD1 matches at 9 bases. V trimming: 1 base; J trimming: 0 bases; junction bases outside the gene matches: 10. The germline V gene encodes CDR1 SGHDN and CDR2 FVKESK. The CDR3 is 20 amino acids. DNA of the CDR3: TGTGCCAGCAGCCAAGGTACCGGCGGACAGGGGATCTCTGGGGCCAACGTCCTGACTTTC. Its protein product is CASSQGTGGQGISGANVLTF.

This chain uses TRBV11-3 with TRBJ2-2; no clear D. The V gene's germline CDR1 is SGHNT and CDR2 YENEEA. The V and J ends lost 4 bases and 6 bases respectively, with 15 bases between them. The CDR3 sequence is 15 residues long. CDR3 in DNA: TGTGCCAGCAGCTCCTGGCCGGGTGACTCCGGGGAGCTGTTTTTT. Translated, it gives CASSSWPGDSGELFF.

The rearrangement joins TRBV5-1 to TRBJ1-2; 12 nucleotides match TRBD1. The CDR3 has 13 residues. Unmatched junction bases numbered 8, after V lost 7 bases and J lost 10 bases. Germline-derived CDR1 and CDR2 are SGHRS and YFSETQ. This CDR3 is CASSPGQGADYTF. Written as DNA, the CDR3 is TGCGCCAGCTCCCCGGGACAGGGGGCGGACTACACCTTC.

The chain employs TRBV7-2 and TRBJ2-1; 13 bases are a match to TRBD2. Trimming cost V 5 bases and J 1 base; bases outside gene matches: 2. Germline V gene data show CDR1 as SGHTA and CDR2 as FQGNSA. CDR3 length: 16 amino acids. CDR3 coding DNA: TGTGCCAGCAGCCGGACTAGCGGGAGTTCCTACAATGAGCAGTTCTTC. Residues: CASSRTSGSSYNEQFF.

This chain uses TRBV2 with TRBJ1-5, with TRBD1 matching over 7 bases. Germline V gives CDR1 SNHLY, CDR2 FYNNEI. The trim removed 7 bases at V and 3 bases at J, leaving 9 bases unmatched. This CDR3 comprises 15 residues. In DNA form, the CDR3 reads TGTGCCAGCACCTCGGGACAGCACTACAATCAGCCCCAGCATTTT. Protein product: CASTSGQHYNQPQHF.

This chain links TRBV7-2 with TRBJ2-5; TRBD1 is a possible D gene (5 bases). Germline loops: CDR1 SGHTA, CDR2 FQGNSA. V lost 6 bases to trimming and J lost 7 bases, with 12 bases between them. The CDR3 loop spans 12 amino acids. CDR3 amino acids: CASSWGSGTQYF. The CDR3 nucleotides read TGTGCCAGCAGTTGGGGCTCAGGGACCCAGTACTTC.

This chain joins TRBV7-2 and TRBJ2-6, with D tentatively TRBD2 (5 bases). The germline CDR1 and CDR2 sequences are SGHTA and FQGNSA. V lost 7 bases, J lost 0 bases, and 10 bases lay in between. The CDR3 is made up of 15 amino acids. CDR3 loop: CASKRVRSGANVLTF. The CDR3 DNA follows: TGTGCCAGCAAGAGGGTTCGCTCTGGGGCCAACGTCCTGACTTTC. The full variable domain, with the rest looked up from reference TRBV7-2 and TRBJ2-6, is GAGVSQSPSNKVTEKGKDVELRCDPISGHTALYWYRQSLGQGLEFLIYFQGNSAPDKSGLPSDRFSAERTGGSVSTLTIQRTQQEDSAVYLCASKRVRSGANVLTFGAGSRLTVL.

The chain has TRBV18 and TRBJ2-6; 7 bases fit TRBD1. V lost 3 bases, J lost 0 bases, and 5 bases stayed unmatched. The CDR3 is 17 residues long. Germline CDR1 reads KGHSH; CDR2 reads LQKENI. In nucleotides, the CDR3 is TGTGCCAGCTCACCGGGACAGACCTTCTCTGGGGCCAACGTCCTGACTTTC. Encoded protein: CASSPGQTFSGANVLTF.

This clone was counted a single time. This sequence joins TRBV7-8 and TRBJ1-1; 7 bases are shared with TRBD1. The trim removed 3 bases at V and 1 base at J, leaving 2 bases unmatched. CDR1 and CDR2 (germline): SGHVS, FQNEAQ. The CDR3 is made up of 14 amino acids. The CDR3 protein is CASSLTGRNTEAFF. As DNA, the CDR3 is TGTGCCAGCAGCTTGACAGGGAGGAACACTGAAGCTTTCTTT.

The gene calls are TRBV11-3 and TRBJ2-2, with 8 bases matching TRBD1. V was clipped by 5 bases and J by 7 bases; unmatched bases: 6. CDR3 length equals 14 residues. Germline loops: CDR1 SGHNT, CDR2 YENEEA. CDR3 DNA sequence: TGTGCCAGCAGCCCCCCCGGGACAGGCGGGGAGCTGTTTTTT. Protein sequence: CASSPPGTGGELFF.